The rows below give T cell receptor beta chains drawn from one sample of a study of CD8 T cells in Susac syndrome. Via MiXCR, TCRdb re-called the immunoSEQ multiplex PCR reads, giving one row per CDR3 protein. The sample carries about 140,000 distinct CDR3 sequences, approximately 95% recorded once. The sample consisted of CD4+ T cells from PBMCs. These receptors were taken from a human donor with Susac syndrome. CDR3s include the opening cysteine and the closing phenylalanine or tryptophan. The order of the fields is J gene, D gene, clone size, V gene, CDR3 protein, CDR3 DNA. D genes are given only for firm matches. Size tells how often a clone was seen (once, few, many) or the class of an expanded clone, and some rows leave it out.

J: TRBJ1-2; D: -; size: -; V: TRBV30; CDR3: CAWKWGFHYGYTF; DNA: TGTGCCTGGAAGTGGGGCTTTCACTATGGCTACACCTTC
J: TRBJ1-6; D: -; size: -; V: TRBV30; CDR3: CAWSVRLENSPLHF; DNA: TGTGCCTGGAGTGTACGACTGGAGAATTCACCCCTCCACTTT
J: TRBJ1-5; D: -; size: -; V: TRBV2; CDR3: CASNRDSNQPQHF; DNA: TGTGCCAGCAACAGGGATAGCAATCAGCCCCAGCATTTT
J: TRBJ2-4; D: TRBD2; size: -; V: TRBV30; CDR3: CAWSVGLAGADIQYF; DNA: TGTGCCTGGAGTGTAGGACTAGCGGGAGCCGACATTCAGTACTTC
J: TRBJ2-5; D: -; size: -; V: TRBV20-1; CDR3: CSAKGVKETQYF; DNA: TGCAGTGCCAAAGGGGTAAAAGAGACCCAGTACTTC
J: TRBJ2-7; D: TRBD1; size: -; V: TRBV6-5; CDR3: CASSYGGQGFSYEQYF; DNA: TGTGCCAGCAGTTACGGGGGACAGGGATTTTCCTACGAGCAGTACTTC
J: TRBJ1-5; D: -; size: -; V: TRBV20-1; CDR3: CSARDGTINQPQHF; DNA: TGCAGTGCTAGAGATGGGACAATCAATCAGCCCCAGCATTTT
J: TRBJ2-5; D: -; size: -; V: TRBV18; CDR3: CASSPSSLGETQYF; DNA: TGTGCCAGCTCACCATCTTCCCTAGGGGAGACCCAGTACTTC
J: TRBJ2-6; D: TRBD2; size: -; V: TRBV20-1; CDR3: CSARWRKGAGPSGANVLTF; DNA: TGCAGTGCTCGATGGCGCAAGGGAGCGGGGCCCTCTGGGGCCAACGTCCTGACTTTC
J: TRBJ2-5; D: -; size: -; V: TRBV28; CDR3: CASSFGGGQETQYF; DNA: TGTGCCAGCAGTTTTGGGGGAGGTCAAGAGACCCAGTACTTC
J: TRBJ1-6; D: -; size: -; V: TRBV30; CDR3: CAWSFEGGVHF; DNA: TGTGCCTGGAGTTTCGAAGGGGGGGTCCACTTT
J: TRBJ1-1; D: -; size: once; V: TRBV30; CDR3: CAWSPSANTEAFF; DNA: TGTGCCTGGAGTCCCAGCGCGAACACTGAAGCTTTCTTT
J: TRBJ1-2; D: TRBD1; size: -; V: TRBV4-2; CDR3: CASSHTISVGQQTNYGYTF; DNA: TGTGCCAGCAGCCATACCATCTCAGTGGGACAGCAAACTAACTATGGCTACACCTTC
J: TRBJ1-2; D: -; size: -; V: TRBV20-1; CDR3: CSALIGVGGYTF; DNA: TGCAGTGCTCTTATAGGGGTGGGCGGCTACACCTTC
J: TRBJ2-3; D: TRBD1; size: -; V: TRBV18; CDR3: CASSPGTASTDTQYF; DNA: TGTGCCAGCTCACCGGGGACAGCTAGCACAGATACGCAGTATTTT
J: TRBJ2-1; D: TRBD2; size: -; V: TRBV4-1; CDR3: CASSQGLWGLADNEQFF; DNA: TGCGCCAGCAGCCAAGGTCTATGGGGACTAGCGGATAATGAGCAGTTCTTC
J: TRBJ2-7; D: -; size: -; V: TRBV6-6; CDR3: CASSYSTGSSYEQYF; DNA: TGTGCCAGCAGTTACTCGACGGGAAGCTCCTACGAGCAGTACTTC
J: TRBJ1-1; D: -; size: -; V: TRBV6-5; CDR3: CASSYYTEAFF; DNA: TGTGCCAGCAGTTACTACACTGAAGCTTTCTTT
J: TRBJ2-5; D: TRBD2; size: -; V: TRBV4-3; CDR3: CASSQAPRLAAETQYF; DNA: TGCGCCAGCAGCCAAGCCCCAAGACTAGCGGCGGAGACCCAGTACTTC
J: TRBJ2-7; D: -; size: -; V: TRBV29-1; CDR3: CSVVGNRGRTYEQYF; DNA: TGCAGCGTTGTCGGGAATAGGGGACGGACCTACGAGCAGTACTTC
J: TRBJ2-1; D: -; size: -; V: TRBV9; CDR3: CASSVQAGRDNEQFF; DNA: TGTGCCAGCAGCGTACAGGCAGGAAGGGACAATGAGCAGTTCTTC
J: TRBJ1-2; D: -; size: -; V: TRBV3-1; CDR3: CASSQLANYGYTF; DNA: TGTGCCAGCAGCCAACTAGCTAACTATGGCTACACCTTC
J: TRBJ2-5; D: -; size: -; V: TRBV6-5; CDR3: CASSYEYQETQYF; DNA: TGTGCCAGCAGCTACGAGTACCAAGAGACCCAGTACTTC
J: TRBJ2-7; D: TRBD2; size: -; V: TRBV9; CDR3: CASSLLPLAGAYEQYF; DNA: TGTGCCAGCAGCCTCCTCCCCCTAGCGGGGGCCTACGAGCAGTACTTC
J: TRBJ1-2; D: TRBD1; size: -; V: TRBV7-2; CDR3: CASSLASGQGSYGYTF; DNA: TGTGCCAGCAGCTTAGCCTCGGGACAGGGGTCCTATGGCTACACCTTC
J: TRBJ2-5; D: TRBD1; size: -; V: TRBV28; CDR3: CASSPEGQGKETQYF; DNA: TGTGCCAGCAGTCCCGAGGGACAGGGAAAGGAGACCCAGTACTTC
J: TRBJ2-5; D: TRBD2; size: -; V: TRBV6-1; CDR3: CASLTTVAGGPWTQYF; DNA: TGTGCCAGCCTGACGACGGTGGCGGGGGGTCCGTGGACCCAGTACTTC
J: TRBJ2-5; D: TRBD1; size: -; V: TRBV20-1; CDR3: CSATPGTGKETQYF; DNA: TGCAGTGCTACCCCCGGGACAGGGAAAGAGACCCAGTACTTC
J: TRBJ2-5; D: -; size: -; V: TRBV7-9; CDR3: CASISGQETQYF; DNA: TGTGCCAGCATCTCAGGACAAGAGACCCAGTACTTC
J: TRBJ1-2; D: -; size: -; V: TRBV20-1; CDR3: CSAPGPRNYGYTF; DNA: TGCAGTGCGCCGGGACCGCGGAACTATGGCTACACCTTC
J: TRBJ2-5; D: -; size: -; V: TRBV6-6; CDR3: CASSYPGGRRETQYF; DNA: TGTGCCAGCAGTTACCCAGGGGGGAGACGAGAGACCCAGTACTTC